The clone carrying this T cell receptor beta chain has ten or more counts. What it binds is unknown. This sample was included in a study of identical twins. Unique molecular identifiers were in the cDNA, with template-switch universal primer binding. TCRdb reprocessed the 5' RACE reads with MiXCR, giving one entry per CDR3 protein. The sample shows around 690,000 distinct CDR3 sequences, 20% to 25% of them seen only once. Study-level results: Models, which agreed with sharing between unrelated individuals, nonetheless underestimated the out-of-frame TCR alpha sharing seen in monozygotic twins. Within cord blood, abundant beta clonotypes carried fewer insertions, but memory repertoires showed no such trend.

Trimming cost V 5 bases and J 8 bases; bases outside gene matches: 9. In germline, CDR1 is LNHDA, CDR2 SQIVND (reference sequence). This CDR3 has 15 amino acids. This same sample was also taken into another study, of T cells expressing NK-cell markers. From that second work: One of eight sequenced donors was HCMV-seronegative; the other seven were seropositive.

Input material: PBMCs. This sequence joins TRBV19 and TRBJ2-1, with 10 bases that match TRBD1. This TCR came from a woman under 30 in good health. CDR3 loop: CASSSGTGALDEQFF. CDR3 coding DNA: TGTGCCAGTAGTTCCGGGACAGGGGCGTTGGATGAGCAGTTCTTC.